These 20 T cell receptor beta chains were sequenced from one sample in a study of cytomegalovirus exposure and HLA in healthy donors. Only in-frame clones appear in the TCRdb table, and some are missing; sequencing was by immunoSEQ multiplex PCR. The sample includes approximately 76,000 clones, around 94% of them seen just once. Sequencing used PBMCs. The origin of the receptors is a woman aged 18-29 years in good health and CMV-seronegative.

The chain carries TRBV4-3 and TRBJ2-7, with 8 bases matching TRBD1. The V gene end was trimmed by 0 bases and the J gene end by 0 bases; junction bases not matched to a gene: 7. Germline assignment: CDR1 LGHNA and CDR2 YSLEER. CDR3 length: 17 amino acids. Here the CDR3 DNA reads TGCGCCAGCAGCCAAGATAGTACGGGACAGGTCTCCTACGAGCAGTACTTC. It encodes CASSQDSTGQVSYEQYF.

This chain joins TRBV11-2 and TRBJ2-1; D ambiguous. Trimming removed 2 bases from V and 7 bases from J, with 3 bases in between. CDR3 size: 11 residues. Germline V CDR1 and CDR2: SGHAT, FQNNGV. The CDR3 loop reads CASSLINEQFF. CDR3 nucleotides: TGTGCCAGCAGCTTAATAAATGAGCAGTTCTTC.

The chain combines TRBV7-2 with TRBJ2-4; D unresolved. CDR1 is SGHTA and CDR2 is FQGNSA in the germline V gene. The CDR3 sequence is 15 residues long. The V and J ends lost 5 bases and 3 bases respectively, with 14 bases between them. The chain's CDR3 is CASSLSYLVKNIQYF. The CDR3 nucleotides read TGTGCCAGCAGCCTCAGTTACCTAGTCAAAAACATTCAGTACTTC.

V usage is TRBV7-9 and J usage is TRBJ2-3; D is unresolved. Trimming cost V 2 bases and J 7 bases, with 7 bases left between them. From germline, CDR1 is SEHNR and CDR2 FQNEAQ (reference sequence). This CDR3 contains 12 residues. The CDR3: CASSLFANTQYF. The CDR3 coding sequence is TGTGCCAGCAGCTTATTCGCGAATACGCAGTATTTT. The full variable domain, completed using reference TRBV7-9 and TRBJ2-3, is DTGVSQNPRHKITKRGQNVTFRCDPISEHNRLYWYRQTLGQGPEFLTYFQNEAQLEKSRLLSDRFSAERPKGSFSTLEIQRTEQGDSAMYLCASSLFANTQYFGPGTRLTVL.

This sequence joins TRBV5-1 and TRBJ2-5, with 11 bases aligning to TRBD1. CDR1 and CDR2 (germline): SGHRS, YFSETQ. With 4 bases clipped from V and 1 base from J, the junction kept 6 bases outside the gene matches. The CDR3 covers 16 residues. CDR3 sequence (DNA): TGCGCCAGCAGCATAGGACAGGGGGCTGCCCAAGAGACCCAGTACTTC. Encoded protein: CASSIGQGAAQETQYF.

V gene TRBV11-2 combines with J gene TRBJ2-7; 7 bases fit TRBD1. Germline loops: CDR1 SGHAT, CDR2 FQNNGV. The V and J ends lost 5 bases and 2 bases, in that order; junction bases with no gene match: 3. The CDR3 covers 13 residues. In nucleotides, the CDR3 is TGTGCCAGCAGCCGACAGGGTACCTACGAGCAGTACTTC. Its translation: CASSRQGTYEQYF.

The sample holds one count of this clone. The chain links TRBV5-4 to TRBJ2-7, with TRBD2 matching 7 bases. This CDR3 spans 13 amino acids. CDR1 is SGHNT, CDR2 YYREEE, per germline (reference sequence). V was clipped by 3 bases and J by 0 bases; unmatched bases: 0. CDR3 DNA: TGTGCCAGCAGCTGGGACTACTCCTACGAGCAGTACTTC. Protein: CASSWDYSYEQYF.

This clone was observed once. The V gene is TRBV28, the J gene TRBJ1-4, with D unclear. The CDR3 runs to 12 residues. Germline values: CDR1 MDHEN, CDR2 SYDVKM. The ends were cut back, 5 bases at V and 8 bases at J, with 9 bases in the middle. In DNA form, the CDR3 reads TGTGCCAGCAGTCTGTCGTCGGAAAAACTGTTTTTT. It encodes CASSLSSEKLFF.

V is TRBV2 and J is TRBJ2-2; 8 positions match TRBD1. The CDR3 sequence is 14 residues long. Germline CDR1 SNHLY, CDR2 FYNNEI. V was clipped by 7 bases and J by 1 base; unmatched bases: 2. This CDR3 is CASTGTGNTGELFF. The CDR3 DNA follows: TGTGCCAGCACCGGGACAGGGAACACCGGGGAGCTGTTTTTT.

This chain uses TRBV28 with TRBJ1-4, with D unclear. The V gene's germline CDR1 is MDHEN and CDR2 SYDVKM. The CDR3 has 12 amino acids. The V gene lost 5 bases and the J gene lost 3 bases, with 4 bases spanning the gap. Here the CDR3 DNA reads TGTGCCAGCAGTACTGCTAATGAAAAACTGTTTTTT. It encodes CASSTANEKLFF.

The V call is TRBV11-3, the J call TRBJ2-7; 8 bases agree with TRBD1. J gave up 0 bases and V 5 bases, and 6 bases lay outside the gene matches. The CDR3 consists of 15 residues. From germline, CDR1 is SGHNT and CDR2 YENEEA. CDR3 sequence: CASSPRQGSSYEQYF. The CDR3 nucleotides read TGTGCCAGCAGCCCAAGACAGGGGAGCTCCTACGAGCAGTACTTC.

The chain combines TRBV28 with TRBJ2-7; 11 nucleotides align to TRBD2. V shed 6 bases, J shed 2 bases, and the junction held 6 bases outside the gene matches. This CDR3 is 15 amino acids long. Germline assignment: CDR1 MDHEN and CDR2 SYDVKM. In nucleotides, the CDR3 is TGTGCCAGCAGGGTACCGGGACTAGCGGCCTACGAGCAGTACTTC. Protein sequence: CASRVPGLAAYEQYF.

CDR3 nucleotides: TGTGCCAGCAGCGTATGGGCGGGGGTCCTGACTTTC. As protein: CASSVWAGVLTF. The chain couples TRBV9 to TRBJ2-6; D is perhaps TRBD2 (6 bases). V dropped 1 base and J dropped 13 bases, with 9 bases sitting between them. The CDR3 spans 12 residues. Germline V gene data show CDR1 as SGDLS and CDR2 as YYNGEE.

The table lists this clone with a count of one. This chain links TRBV6-5 with TRBJ2-7, with TRBD2 identical over 7 bases. CDR1 is MNHEY and CDR2 is SVGAGI in the germline V gene. The CDR3 covers 15 residues. Trimming took 2 bases from V and 4 from J; bases not matched to a gene: 8. In DNA form, the CDR3 reads TGTGCCAGCAGTTACGTGGCGGGAGATAGTTACGAGCAGTACTTC. It is translated as CASSYVAGDSYEQYF.

This clone was detected only a few times. The rearrangement uses TRBV12-2 and TRBJ2-3; the D call of TRBD2 is as the table states it, not checked on the DNA. TRBV12-2 has pseudogene status. This CDR3 has 13 amino acids. As DNA, the CDR3 is TGTGCAAGTCGCTTAGAAAGCAAGTATACGCAGTATTTT. It codes for CASRLESKYTQYF.

J is TRBJ1-1 and V is TRBV30; 7 nucleotides match TRBD1. Germline V gene sequence: CDR1 GTSNPN, CDR2 SVGIG (reference sequence). The trim removed 3 bases at V and 7 bases at J, leaving 8 bases unmatched. The CDR3 is 13 amino acids. This CDR3 is CAWSRGQNFEAFF. The DNA for the CDR3 is TGTGCCTGGAGCCGGGGACAGAACTTTGAAGCTTTCTTT.

This sequence joins TRBV28 and TRBJ2-7, with unresolved D. Germline lookup yields CDR1 MDHEN and CDR2 SYDVKM. V was pared by 3 bases and J by 7 bases, with 25 bases between. The CDR3 is 17 residues long. This chain's CDR3 is CASSFSTRSIERREQYF. The CDR3, as DNA: TGTGCCAGCAGTTTCTCCACCCGGTCCATAGAAAGGCGGGAGCAGTACTTC.

J is TRBJ2-5 and V is TRBV10-2, with TRBD2 identical over 10 bases. CDR3 size: 16 residues. The trim removed 2 bases at V and 2 bases at J, leaving 5 bases unmatched. Germline CDR1 reads WSHSY; CDR2 reads SAAADI. For the CDR3, the DNA is TGCGCCAGCAGTGAGAGTCTAGCGGGGGAGCAAGAGACCCAGTACTTC. The encoded protein is CASSESLAGEQETQYF.

CDR3 region: CASSNKGQGVSGNTIYF. The CDR3 DNA is TGTGCCAGCAGCAACAAGGGACAGGGAGTCTCTGGAAACACCATATATTTT. This chain links TRBV5-4 with TRBJ1-3; TRBD1 matches 9 bases. The germline V gene encodes CDR1 SGHNT and CDR2 YYREEE (reference sequence). V shed 4 bases and J 0 bases; nucleotides not matched to a gene: 8. This CDR3 region has 17 residues.

This chain uses TRBV4-2 with TRBJ2-7; 8 bases agree with TRBD1. The CDR3 spans 15 residues. Germline V gene lookup returns CDR1 LGHNA and CDR2 YNFKEQ. Trimming cost V 0 bases and J 3 bases; bases outside gene matches: 4. The CDR3 DNA sequence: TGTGCCAGCAGCCAAGAAACGGGGACAGGCTACGAGCAGTACTTC. Its protein product is CASSQETGTGYEQYF.